A single sample is the source of the 21 T cell receptor beta chains below, sequenced in a study of shared clonotypes between healthy human individuals. Only in-frame clones appear in the TCRdb table, and some are missing; sequencing was by immunoSEQ multiplex PCR. The sample consists of fewer than 2.5 million clones, 93% of them appearing once. The sample comprised naive CD4+ T cells from PBMCs. Subset: CD45RA+ positively selected. These receptors were taken from a man in his late teens or twenties in good health. Some clones in this sample may be carry-over from other donors' samples.

The chain employs TRBV11-2 and TRBJ2-7, with TRBD1 identical over 7 bases. Germline-derived CDR1 and CDR2 are SGHAT and FQNNGV. The CDR3 length is 14 residues. J gave up 2 bases and V 5 bases, and 6 bases lay outside the gene matches. The CDR3 reads CASSEAGTAYEQYF. CDR3 in DNA: TGTGCCAGCAGCGAAGCCGGGACAGCCTACGAGCAGTACTTC.

The chain is built from TRBV15 and TRBJ2-2; tentatively, D is TRBD1 (5 bases). This CDR3 has 14 residues. Germline CDR1 reads LNHNV; CDR2 reads YYDKDF (reference sequence). V dropped 0 bases and J dropped 15 bases, with 17 bases sitting between them. The CDR3 coding sequence is TGTGCCACCAGCAGAGATAGGGGTGCTTACCGAGTGTTTTTT. Its protein is CATSRDRGAYRVFF. Drawing the rest from reference TRBV15 and TRBJ2-2, the complete variable domain is DAMVIQNPRYQVTQFGKPVTLSCSQTLNHNVMYWYQQKSSQAPKLLFHYYDKDFNNEADTPDNFQSRRPNTSFCFLDIRSPGLGDTAMYLCATSRDRGAYRVFFGEGSRLTVL.

In the case of this clone: Within the sample, other DNA sequences also encode this same CDR3. The chain is built from TRBV10-3 and TRBJ2-7, with 12 bases aligning to TRBD2. Germline CDR1 ENHRY, CDR2 SYGVKD. V lost 4 bases to trimming and J lost 3 bases; unmatched junction nucleotides: 1. CDR3 size: 14 residues. The CDR3 region has the DNA TGTGCCATCAGTGCACTAGCGGGAGGCTACGAGCAGTACTTC. Its protein is CAISALAGGYEQYF.

The J gene is TRBJ1-2, the V gene TRBV28; 8 bases map to TRBD1. The ends lost 5 bases at V and 3 bases at J; junction bases unmatched: 20. The CDR3 spans 19 residues. Germline V gene sequence: CDR1 MDHEN, CDR2 SYDVKM. The CDR3 protein is CASSQRRFGRGRSDYGYTF. CDR3 coding DNA: TGTGCCAGCAGTCAAAGGCGATTCGGCAGGGGGCGATCGGACTATGGCTACACCTTC.

The V gene is TRBV7-2, the J gene TRBJ2-2; D is unclear. Germline CDR1 reads SGHTA; CDR2 reads FQGNSA. The CDR3 is made up of 16 amino acids. With 5 bases removed from V and 0 bases from J, the gap between germline ends came to 13 bases. The CDR3 protein is CASSPRRSANTGELFF. Written as DNA, the CDR3 is TGTGCCAGCAGCCCTAGACGGAGCGCGAACACCGGGGAGCTGTTTTTT.

The chain carries TRBV7-9 and TRBJ1-2, with D possibly being TRBD1 (6 bases). V lost 3 bases and J lost 12, with 20 bases in between. The CDR3 sequence is 14 residues long. Germline assignment: CDR1 SEHNR and CDR2 FQNEAQ (reference sequence). CDR3 region: CASSFAGGGAQDTF. The CDR3 nucleotides are TGTGCCAGCAGCTTCGCGGGAGGGGGGGCCCAGGACACCTTC.

Concerning this clone: This same CDR3 is encoded by further DNA sequences in the sample. The rearrangement links TRBV28 to TRBJ2-2; D gene ambiguous. CDR1 and CDR2 from the germline V gene are MDHEN and SYDVKM. The CDR3 spans 13 residues. Trimming took off 3 bases at V and 4 bases at J, with 6 bases between the two ends. CDR3 in DNA: TGTGCCAGCAGTTTCAGCAGCACCGGGGAGCTGTTTTTT. Translating gives CASSFSSTGELFF.

The rearrangement uses TRBV19 and TRBJ1-3; D unresolved. V was clipped by 5 bases and J by 1 base, with 15 bases between them. Germline values: CDR1 LNHDA, CDR2 SQIVND (reference sequence). The CDR3 extends over 16 amino acids. CDR3 sequence: CASSSSGVISGNTIYF. Here the CDR3 DNA reads TGTGCCAGTAGTTCGAGCGGGGTGATTTCTGGAAACACCATATATTTT.

This sequence joins TRBV28 and TRBJ2-1; D is undetermined. CDR3 length: 10 amino acids. Deletions cut 6 bases from V and 10 bases from J, with 7 bases between. Germline V gives CDR1 MDHEN, CDR2 SYDVKM. The CDR3 region has the DNA TGTGCCAGCAGCAAAGAAGAGCAGTTCTTC. It translates to CASSKEEQFF.

The J gene is TRBJ2-5, the V gene TRBV7-2; tentatively, D is TRBD1 (6 bases). The germline V and J ends were trimmed by 2 bases and 5 bases, with 9 bases remaining between them. This CDR3 has 13 amino acids. Germline CDR1 reads SGHTA; CDR2 reads FQGNSA. The CDR3: CASSLYRDETQYF. The CDR3 coding sequence is TGTGCCAGCAGCTTATACAGGGATGAGACCCAGTACTTC.

In its sample, this clone was seen a few times. The V gene is TRBV20-1, the J gene TRBJ1-2; D is unresolved. Trimming removed 8 bases at V and 9 bases at J, with 7 bases between. Germline CDR1 reads DFQATT; CDR2 reads SNEGSKA (reference sequence). There are 8 residues in the CDR3. The CDR3 nucleotides are TGCAGTCCGGAAAGCTACACCTTC. Amino acids: CSPESYTF.

This chain links TRBV2 with TRBJ2-5; D possibly corresponds to TRBD1 (6 bases). CDR1 is SNHLY and CDR2 is FYNNEI in the germline V gene. The germline V and J ends were trimmed by 8 bases and 3 bases, with 16 bases remaining between them. This CDR3 is built from 14 residues. The CDR3 reads CASGPLQGKETQYF. The CDR3 DNA is TGTGCCAGCGGGCCCCTCCAGGGGAAAGAGACCCAGTACTTC.

The chain has TRBV7-9 and TRBJ2-1; 7 positions agree with TRBD1. The germline CDR1 and CDR2 sequences are SEHNR and FQNEAQ (reference sequence). The CDR3 consists of 14 residues. After removal of 4 bases from V and 9 bases from J, the junction contained 9 bases not matched to a gene. CDR3 sequence reads: CASSSGQPGGEQFF. Here the CDR3 DNA reads TGTGCCAGCAGCTCGGGACAGCCTGGCGGTGAGCAGTTCTTC.

V and J are TRBV11-2 and TRBJ2-2; 8 bases align to TRBD1. Trimming at V came to 5 bases and at J to 6 bases, leaving 5 bases not matched to a gene. There are 14 residues in the CDR3. The germline CDR1 and CDR2 sequences are SGHAT and FQNNGV. CDR3 DNA sequence: TGTGCCAGCAGCGGCGGACAGGGTCCCGGGGAGCTGTTTTTT. It encodes CASSGGQGPGELFF.

The genes are TRBV7-2 and TRBJ1-4; tentative D call: TRBD1 (6 bases). This CDR3 comprises 16 residues. The ends were cut back, 5 bases at V and 1 base at J, with 14 bases in the middle. The V gene's germline CDR1 is SGHTA and CDR2 FQGNSA. CDR3 nucleotides: TGTGCCAGCAGCCCTAGGACAGTTGGAACTAATGAAAAACTGTTTTTT. Residues: CASSPRTVGTNEKLFF.

The gene calls are TRBV10-2 and TRBJ1-4; no firm D call. Trimming shortened V by 3 bases and J by 5 bases, and 13 bases separated the two germline ends. Germline V CDR1 and CDR2: WSHSY, SAAADI. The CDR3 extends over 15 amino acids. The DNA for the CDR3 is TGCGCCAGCAGTGAACTTCCGGCAGCAAATGAAAAACTGTTTTTT. It translates to CASSELPAANEKLFF.

This chain joins TRBV5-1 and TRBJ2-5; 12 bases match TRBD2. J lost 4 bases, V lost 3 bases, and 4 bases had no gene match. The CDR3 extends over 15 amino acids. In germline, CDR1 is SGHRS, CDR2 YFSETQ. CDR3 loop: CASSSLLAGGETQYF. As DNA, the CDR3 is TGCGCCAGCAGCTCTTTACTAGCGGGAGGAGAGACCCAGTACTTC.

V and J are TRBV2 and TRBJ2-7; the match to TRBD2 covers 8 bases. Trimming cost V 6 bases and J 2 bases; bases outside gene matches: 12. The CDR3 is 16 amino acids. CDR1 and CDR2 (germline): SNHLY, FYNNEI. This CDR3 is CASRALGLGGPYEQYF. DNA of the CDR3: TGTGCCAGCAGGGCGCTGGGACTAGGGGGACCCTACGAGCAGTACTTC.

The V gene is TRBV7-8, the J gene TRBJ1-1; possibly TRBD1 for D (6 bases). CDR3 length: 16 residues. With 6 bases removed from V and 0 bases from J, the gap between germline ends came to 17 bases. The germline gives CDR1 SGHVS, CDR2 FQNEAQ. The DNA for the CDR3 is TGTGCCAGCAGTCGTTCCGGACAGCCAATGAACACTGAAGCTTTCTTT. Protein sequence: CASSRSGQPMNTEAFF.

The chain joins TRBV5-1 to TRBJ2-5; 10 nucleotides align to TRBD1. In germline, CDR1 is SGHRS, CDR2 YFSETQ. CDR3 size: 14 residues. Unmatched junction bases numbered 10, after V lost 5 bases and J lost 9 bases. CDR3 protein: CASRTGTGAVPQYF. The CDR3 DNA is TGCGCCAGCAGAACTGGGACAGGGGCCGTTCCCCAGTACTTC.

The gene calls are TRBV29-1 and TRBJ2-7; 10 nucleotides line up with TRBD2. CDR1 is SQVTM, CDR2 ANQGSEA, per germline. Trimming at V came to 6 bases and at J to 0 bases, leaving 2 bases not matched to a gene. The CDR3 extends over 13 amino acids. CDR3 nucleotides: TGCAGCGTCAGCGGGAGGGCCTCCTACGAGCAGTACTTC. This gives the protein CSVSGRASYEQYF.